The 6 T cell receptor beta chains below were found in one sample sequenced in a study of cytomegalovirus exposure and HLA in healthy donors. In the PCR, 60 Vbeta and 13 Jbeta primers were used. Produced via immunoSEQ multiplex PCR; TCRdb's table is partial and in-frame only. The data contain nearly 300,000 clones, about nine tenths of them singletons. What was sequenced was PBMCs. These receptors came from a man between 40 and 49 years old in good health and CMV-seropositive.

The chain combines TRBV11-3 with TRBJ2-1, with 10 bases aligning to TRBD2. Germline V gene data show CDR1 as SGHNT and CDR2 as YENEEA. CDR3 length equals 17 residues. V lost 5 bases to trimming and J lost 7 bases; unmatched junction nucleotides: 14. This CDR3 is CASSPWTSGRAGNEQFF. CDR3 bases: TGTGCCAGCAGCCCCTGGACCAGCGGGAGGGCCGGGAATGAGCAGTTCTTC. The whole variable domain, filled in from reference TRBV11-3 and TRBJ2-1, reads EAGVVQSPRYKIIEKKQPVAFWCNPISGHNTLYWYLQNLGQGPELLIRYENEEAVDDSQLPKDRFSAERLKGVDSTLKIQPAELGDSAVYLCASSPWTSGRAGNEQFFGPGTRLTVL.

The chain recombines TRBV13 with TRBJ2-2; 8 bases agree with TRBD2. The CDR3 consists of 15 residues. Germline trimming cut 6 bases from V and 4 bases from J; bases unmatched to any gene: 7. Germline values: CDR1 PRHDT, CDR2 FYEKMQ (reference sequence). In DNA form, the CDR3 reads TGTGCCAGCAGAGGGCTAGCGGGTCGCACCGGGGAGCTGTTTTTT. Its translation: CASRGLAGRTGELFF.

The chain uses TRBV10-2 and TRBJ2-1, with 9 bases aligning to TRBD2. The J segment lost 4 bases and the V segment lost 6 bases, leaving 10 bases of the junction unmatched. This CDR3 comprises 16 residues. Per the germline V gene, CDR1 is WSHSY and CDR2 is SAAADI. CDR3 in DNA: TGCGCCAGCAGGACCCCGTCAGCGGGAGGTTACAATGAGCAGTTCTTC. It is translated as CASRTPSAGGYNEQFF.

The CDR3 bases are TGTGCCAGCAGTTCCGACAGGGGCCCTCACTATGGCTACACCTTC. It yields the protein CASSSDRGPHYGYTF. V gene TRBV28 combines with J gene TRBJ1-2; TRBD1 agrees at 8 bases. The CDR3 is 15 residues long. V lost 4 bases, J lost 3 bases, and 7 bases stayed unmatched. Germline values: CDR1 MDHEN, CDR2 SYDVKM.

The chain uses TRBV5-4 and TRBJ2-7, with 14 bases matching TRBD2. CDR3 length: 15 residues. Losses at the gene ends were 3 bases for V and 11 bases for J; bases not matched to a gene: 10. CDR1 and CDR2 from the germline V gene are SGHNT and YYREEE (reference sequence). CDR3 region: CASSSGPGLAGEEYF. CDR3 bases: TGTGCCAGCAGCTCCGGACCGGGACTAGCGGGAGAGGAGTACTTC. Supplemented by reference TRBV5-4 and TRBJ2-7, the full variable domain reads ETGVTQSPTHLIKTRGQQVTLRCSSQSGHNTVSWYQQALGQGPQFIFQYYREEENGRGNFPPRFSGLQFPNYSSELNVNALELDDSALYLCASSSGPGLAGEEYFGPGTRLTVT.

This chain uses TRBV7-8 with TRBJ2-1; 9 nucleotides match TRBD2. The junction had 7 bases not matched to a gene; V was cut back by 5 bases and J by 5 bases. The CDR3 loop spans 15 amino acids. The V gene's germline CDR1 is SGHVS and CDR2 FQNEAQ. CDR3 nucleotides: TGTGCCAGCAGCCCCGGGACTAGCCGCAACAATGAGCAGTTCTTC. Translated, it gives CASSPGTSRNNEQFF. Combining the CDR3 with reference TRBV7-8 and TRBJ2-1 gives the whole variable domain GAGVSQSPRYKVAKRGQDVALRCDPISGHVSLFWYQQALGQGPEFLTYFQNEAQLDKSGLPSDRFFAERPEGSVSTLKIQRTQQEDSAVYLCASSPGTSRNNEQFFGPGTRLTVL.